What follows are 14 T cell receptor beta chains derived from one specimen sequenced in a study of T cells in Graves' hyperthyroidism and ophthalmopathy. Using RNA transcripts as the source, TCR beta CDR3 regions were amplified. Researchers ran a first-round RT-PCR on the TCR CDR3 using the HTBI primer set. TCRdb analysed the multiplex PCR reads with MiXCR anew, one entry per CDR3 protein. Of 660,000 or so distinct CDR3 sequences in the sample, 45% are singletons; the top ten hold roughly 7.2%. Sequencing input: peripheral blood or thyroid tissue (not recorded which). The receptor source for this set is an adult man with Graves' disease, either hyperthyroidism or ophthalmopathy (not recorded which).

This clonotype turned up a few times. The chain recombines TRBV2 with TRBJ1-2, with 8 positions matching TRBD1. The CDR3 is 14 amino acids. The V gene's germline CDR1 is SNHLY and CDR2 FYNNEI. V dropped 6 bases and J dropped 6; count of bases not matched to a gene: 9. The CDR3 nucleotides are TGTGCCAGCAGCTCAGGTCGGACAGGGAATGGCTACACCTTC. Protein product: CASSSGRTGNGYTF. The complete variable domain, with remaining parts taken from reference TRBV2 and TRBJ1-2, reads EPEVTQTPSHQVTQMGQEVILRCVPISNHLYFYWYRQILGQKVEFLVSFYNNEISEKSEIFDDQFSVERPDGSNFTLKIRSTKLEDSAMYFCASSSGRTGNGYTFGSGTRLTVV.

This clonotype has only a few counts. This sequence joins TRBV19 and TRBJ2-7, with 10 positions matching TRBD1. Germline values: CDR1 LNHDA, CDR2 SQIVND (reference sequence). The CDR3 consists of 15 residues. The ends lost 3 bases at V and 2 bases at J; junction bases unmatched: 4. This CDR3 reads CASSMSGTGAYEQYF. The CDR3, as DNA: TGTGCCAGTAGTATGTCCGGGACAGGGGCCTACGAGCAGTACTTC.

V gene TRBV19 combines with J gene TRBJ1-5; TRBD1 aligns across 8 bases. This CDR3 region has 16 residues. Germline-derived CDR1 and CDR2 are LNHDA and SQIVND (reference sequence). V lost 1 base and J lost 1; bases outside the gene matches: 3. CDR3 sequence reads: CASSIVRQGSNQPQHF. The CDR3 DNA reads as TGTGCCAGTAGTATAGTTCGACAGGGGAGCAATCAGCCCCAGCATTTT.

This clonotype was found many times. The rearrangement joins TRBV12-3 or TRBV12-4 to TRBJ2-5; TRBD2 matches at 13 bases. The CDR3 runs 15 residues. Trimming at V came to 5 bases and at J to 1 base, leaving 1 base not matched to a gene. This chain's CDR3 is CASSRTSGSQETQYF. Written as DNA, the CDR3 is TGTGCCAGCAGTCGGACTAGCGGGAGCCAAGAGACCCAGTACTTC.

This clonotype has a count of ten or more. V is TRBV29-1 and J is TRBJ1-1, with 7 bases aligning to TRBD1. The CDR3 totals 12 residues. With V trimmed by 7 bases and J by 0 bases, 2 bases remained unmatched. The germline gives CDR1 SQVTM, CDR2 ANQGSEA. The CDR3 sequence: CSGGQVNTEAFF. The CDR3, as DNA: TGCAGCGGTGGACAGGTGAACACTGAAGCTTTCTTT.

This clonotype was recorded a few times. At one end the junction does not follow the germline gene, possibly because of a read error. The J gene is TRBJ2-5, the V gene TRBV10-3; 7 nucleotides align to TRBD1. Germline V CDR1 and CDR2: ENHRY, SYGVKD. The CDR3 loop spans 14 amino acids. This CDR3 reads CASSLSDRAETQYF. The CDR3 nucleotides read TGTGCCAGCAGTTTATCAGACAGGGCAGAGACCCAGTACTTC.

This clonotype was found many times. The V gene is TRBV24-1, the J gene TRBJ2-7; D is ambiguous. V lost 1 base, J lost 5 bases, and 5 bases lay in between. The CDR3 runs to 12 residues. CDR1 and CDR2 (germline): KGHDR, SFDVKD. CDR3 coding DNA: TGTGCCACCAGTGATTTTGATAACGAGCAGTACTTC. The encoded protein is CATSDFDNEQYF.

The chain combines TRBV15 with TRBJ1-3; maybe TRBD1 (5 bases). Germline CDR1 LNHNV, CDR2 YYDKDF (reference sequence). This CDR3 spans 12 amino acids. Deletions cut 6 bases from V and 7 bases from J, with 10 bases between. CDR3 DNA: TGTGCCACCAGTTGGACACCGAACACCATATATTTT. It translates to CATSWTPNTIYF.

V and J are TRBV10-3 and TRBJ1-2, with D possibly matching TRBD1 (5 bases). The CDR3 totals 15 residues. The V gene's germline CDR1 is ENHRY and CDR2 SYGVKD. Trimming left V 5 bases short and J 1 base short, with 14 bases between. In DNA form, the CDR3 reads TGTGCCATCAGTTCTATCGCGGGGGATAACTATGGCTACACCTTC. It is translated as CAISSIAGDNYGYTF.

As concerns this clonotype: Since a much larger clone is just one base distant, this may be a read error. The chain recombines TRBV15 with TRBJ2-3; either TRBD1 or TRBD2 may fit D (5 bases each). Germline values: CDR1 LNHNV, CDR2 YYDKDF (reference sequence). The CDR3 is made up of 12 amino acids. Here the CDR3 DNA reads TGTGCCAGCAGCAGAGGGGCAGATACGCAGTATTTT. Translating gives CASSRGADTQYF.

The chain is built from TRBV19 and TRBJ1-4, with D unresolved. V was pared by 3 bases and J by 7 bases, with 12 bases between. Germline CDR1 reads LNHDA; CDR2 reads SQIVND (reference sequence). The CDR3 length is 14 residues. CDR3 protein: CASSIPGVGEKLFF. CDR3 DNA sequence: TGTGCCAGTAGTATTCCAGGCGTCGGTGAAAAACTGTTTTTT.

This clonotype came up a few times. The chain links TRBV20-1 to TRBJ1-1, with TRBD1 matching 10 bases. The CDR3 has 13 amino acids. Germline V gene lookup returns CDR1 DFQATT and CDR2 SNEGSKA (reference sequence). V shed 5 bases, J shed 7 bases, and the junction held 7 bases outside the gene matches. CDR3 nucleotide sequence: TGCAGTGCTGCAGGACAGGGGGAACTTGAAGCTTTCTTT. This translates into CSAAGQGELEAFF.

This clonotype was seen at least ten times. The chain combines TRBV15 with TRBJ1-1; maybe TRBD1 (6 bases). V was cut by 5 bases and J by 0 bases, with 10 bases left in between. Germline-derived CDR1 and CDR2 are LNHNV and YYDKDF (reference sequence). The CDR3 sequence is 14 residues long. CDR3 DNA: TGTGCCACCAGCGGACGACAGGTGAACACTGAAGCTTTCTTT. This gives the protein CATSGRQVNTEAFF. The entire variable domain, with the rest obtained from reference TRBV15 and TRBJ1-1, is as follows: DAMVIQNPRYQVTQFGKPVTLSCSQTLNHNVMYWYQQKSSQAPKLLFHYYDKDFNNEADTPDNFQSRRPNTSFCFLDIRSPGLGDTAMYLCATSGRQVNTEAFFGQGTRLTVV.

The rearrangement uses TRBV19 and TRBJ2-7; tentatively, D is TRBD2 (6 bases). CDR1 is LNHDA and CDR2 is SQIVND in the germline V gene (reference sequence). Trimming took off 3 bases at V and 2 bases at J, with 20 bases between the two ends. The CDR3 extends over 17 amino acids. CDR3 amino acids: CASSIYPPGLIPYEQYF. The CDR3 nucleotides read TGTGCCAGTAGTATTTACCCCCCGGGACTCATACCCTACGAGCAGTACTTC.